Below, 11 T cell receptor beta chains from the same sample are listed, as sequenced in a study of T cell therapy after organ transplantation. Here immunoSEQ multiplex PCR was the method, and the copy in TCRdb shows in-frame clones only, minus some. This table has 15,000 to 20,000 clones, over 75% appearing once. These TCRs are of unknown antigen specificity. Noted time point: 20-29 weeks after completion of therapy. The input for sequencing was CD8+ T cells from blood, taken after autologous CMV-specific T cell therapy. These receptors originate from a human patient who had received a solid organ transplant and had CMV disease. Some T cells may have originated in the graft donor.

V and J are TRBV27 and TRBJ2-7, with D perhaps matching TRBD2 (5 bases). Germline V gene lookup returns CDR1 MNHEY and CDR2 SMNVEV (reference sequence). Trimming took off 2 bases at V and 3 bases at J, with 11 bases between the two ends. CDR3 length equals 14 residues. The CDR3 loop reads CASSLGGIFYEQYF. CDR3 coding DNA: TGTGCCAGCAGTTTAGGAGGAATCTTCTACGAGCAGTACTTC.

V usage is TRBV7-8 and J usage is TRBJ2-1, with D tentatively TRBD2 (6 bases). This CDR3 has 15 amino acids. V was cut by 5 bases and J by 2 bases, with 13 bases left in between. CDR1 and CDR2 (germline): SGHVS, FQNEAQ. The CDR3 loop is CASSTIAVTYNEQFF. CDR3 DNA sequence: TGTGCCAGCAGCACTATAGCGGTTACCTACAATGAGCAGTTCTTC.

The chain combines TRBV6-5 with TRBJ2-1, with TRBD2 identical over 12 bases. The CDR3 has 15 residues. The ends lost 2 bases at V and 9 bases at J; junction bases unmatched: 5. Looked up from germline, CDR1 is MNHEY and CDR2 is SVGAGI. This chain's CDR3 is CASSYALAGGVEQFF. CDR3 DNA sequence: TGTGCCAGCAGTTACGCCCTAGCGGGAGGGGTTGAGCAGTTCTTC.

This CDR3 is CASSQENLVGTSGANVLTF. In nucleotides, the CDR3 is TGCGCCAGCAGCCAAGAAAATCTGGTAGGGACCTCTGGGGCCAACGTCCTGACTTTC. The rearrangement joins TRBV4-1 to TRBJ2-6, with D possibly being TRBD1 or TRBD2 (5 bases each). The length of the CDR3 is 19 residues. V lost 0 bases and J 0 bases, leaving 15 bases between the germline ends. Germline lookup yields CDR1 MGHRA and CDR2 YSYEKL.

The J gene is TRBJ1-6, the V gene TRBV27; TRBD1 might be the D (5 bases). The CDR3 spans 16 residues. Trimming cost V 5 bases and J 3 bases, with 14 bases left between them. The V gene's germline CDR1 is MNHEY and CDR2 SMNVEV (reference sequence). CDR3 amino acids: CASSGGTRDYNSPLHF. The DNA for the CDR3 is TGTGCCAGCAGTGGCGGGACCCGGGACTATAATTCACCCCTCCACTTT.

CDR3 nucleotide sequence: TGCGCCAGCAGTGAGGCCTTCTCCTACAATGAGCAGTTCTTC. It yields the protein CASSEAFSYNEQFF. V usage is TRBV10-2 and J usage is TRBJ2-1; D remains ambiguous. This CDR3 region has 14 residues. V lost 2 bases and J 0 bases, leaving 5 bases between the germline ends. Germline CDR1 WSHSY, CDR2 SAAADI.

The V gene is TRBV6-5, the J gene TRBJ1-6, with D maybe TRBD1 (6 bases). In germline, CDR1 is MNHEY, CDR2 SVGAGI. Trimming stripped 4 bases from V and 7 bases from J, with 14 bases between. The CDR3 has 15 amino acids. The CDR3, as DNA: TGTGCCAGCAGTTCCATGGACAGCTTGAATTCACCCCTCCACTTT. This encodes CASSSMDSLNSPLHF.

V usage is TRBV19 and J usage is TRBJ2-3, with 11 nucleotides matching TRBD1. Germline V gives CDR1 LNHDA, CDR2 SQIVND (reference sequence). The CDR3 extends over 15 amino acids. J lost 3 bases, V lost 5 bases, and 4 bases had no gene match. CDR3 in DNA: TGTGCCAGTAGTGCGGACAGGGGGCTGACAGATACGCAGTATTTT. It yields the protein CASSADRGLTDTQYF.

The chain has TRBV5-1 and TRBJ1-6; D gene unclear. Trimming cost V 0 bases and J 0 bases, with 4 bases left between them. This CDR3 contains 15 residues. Germline V lookup: CDR1 SGHRS, CDR2 YFSETQ. Written as DNA, the CDR3 is TGCGCCAGCAGCTTGGGGCCCTCCTATAATTCACCCCTCCACTTT. Translated: CASSLGPSYNSPLHF.

This chain joins TRBV7-6 and TRBJ2-3, with 7 positions matching TRBD2. CDR1 is SGHVS, CDR2 FNYEAQ, per germline. Trimming removed 1 base from V and 5 bases from J; junction bases left unmatched: 3. CDR3 length: 14 residues. The CDR3: CASSLVAGEDTQYF. The CDR3 region has the DNA TGTGCCAGCAGCTTAGTCGCGGGAGAAGATACGCAGTATTTT.

The chain uses TRBV10-3 and TRBJ2-1, with TRBD2 matching over 10 bases. In germline, CDR1 is ENHRY, CDR2 SYGVKD. The trim removed 3 bases at V and 7 bases at J, leaving 9 bases unmatched. The CDR3 loop spans 16 amino acids. The CDR3 DNA reads as TGTGCCATCAGTGATATGGCTAGCGGGAGACTAAATGAGCAGTTCTTC. Translated, it gives CAISDMASGRLNEQFF.